The 31 T cell receptor beta chains reported below all come from one sample, sequenced in a study of cytomegalovirus exposure and HLA in healthy donors. PCR used 60 Vbeta primers and 13 Jbeta primers. This table comes from immunoSEQ multiplex PCR, and its TCRdb copy is limited to in-frame clones, with some not included. Of about 160,000 clones in the sample, 70% to 90% are singletons; the top ten hold 0.65% to 0.9%. Sequencing input: PBMCs. These receptors all come from a woman in her twenties or thirties in good health and CMV-seronegative.

The chain recombines TRBV27 with TRBJ1-1; 8 nucleotides agree with TRBD1. The CDR3 sequence is 12 residues long. Trimming cost V 6 bases and J 7 bases; bases outside gene matches: 4. The germline gives CDR1 MNHEY, CDR2 SMNVEV (reference sequence). The CDR3 DNA reads as TGTGCCAGCAGCCAAGACAGGGGTGAAGCTTTCTTT. Amino acids: CASSQDRGEAFF.

V and J are TRBV11-2 and TRBJ1-4, with TRBD1 matching 9 bases. V was pared by 5 bases and J by 8 bases, with 6 bases of the junction left unmatched. This CDR3 has 14 residues. In germline, CDR1 is SGHAT, CDR2 FQNNGV. The CDR3 bases are TGTGCCAGCAGCCGGCGGACAGGGGAGGAAAAACTGTTTTTT. Amino acids: CASSRRTGEEKLFF.

The rearrangement links TRBV18 to TRBJ2-1; D is possibly TRBD2 (6 bases). V lost 4 bases and J lost 5, with 9 bases in between. The germline V gene has CDR1 KGHSH and CDR2 LQKENI. This CDR3 contains 13 residues. In DNA form, the CDR3 reads TGTGCCAGCTCACTCGGCGGGGACAATGAGCAGTTCTTC. Amino acid sequence: CASSLGGDNEQFF.

This sequence joins TRBV6-6 and TRBJ1-1, with 8 bases fitting TRBD1. The CDR3 loop spans 15 amino acids. The V gene's germline CDR1 is MNHNY and CDR2 SVGAGI (reference sequence). Trimming took 2 bases from V and 4 from J; bases not matched to a gene: 6. CDR3 protein: CASSYPTGAGTEAFF. CDR3 in DNA: TGTGCCAGCAGTTACCCGACAGGGGCCGGCACTGAAGCTTTCTTT.

V usage is TRBV7-2 and J usage is TRBJ2-1, with TRBD2 identical over 11 bases. CDR1 and CDR2 (germline): SGHTA, FQGNSA. This CDR3 spans 17 amino acids. The J segment lost 8 bases and the V segment lost 5 bases, leaving 14 bases of the junction unmatched. DNA of the CDR3: TGTGCCAGCAGCCCCCGAGGTAGCGGGGGGGATGCCGATGAGCAGTTCTTC. This codes for CASSPRGSGGDADEQFF. Based on the CDR3 plus reference TRBV7-2 and TRBJ2-1, the full variable domain is GAGVSQSPSNKVTEKGKDVELRCDPISGHTALYWYRQSLGQGLEFLIYFQGNSAPDKSGLPSDRFSAERTGGSVSTLTIQRTQQEDSAVYLCASSPRGSGGDADEQFFGPGTRLTVL.

About this clone itself: Other DNA sequences in the same sample also yield this CDR3. The chain has TRBV19 and TRBJ1-5; tentative D call: TRBD1 (6 bases). The V end was cut by 3 bases, the J end by 6 bases, with 12 bases between. CDR3 size: 14 residues. CDR1 is LNHDA and CDR2 is SQIVND in the germline V gene (reference sequence). CDR3 DNA sequence: TGTGCCAGTAGTATCCGAGGGGGGGGTCAGCCCCAGCATTTT. Encoded protein: CASSIRGGGQPQHF.

This clone was found a few times. This rearrangement joins TRBV6-5 to TRBJ1-4, with TRBD1 as a possible D gene (5 bases). This CDR3 region has 16 residues. V lost 4 bases and J 8 bases, leaving 20 bases between the germline ends. Per germline, CDR1 MNHEY and CDR2 SVGAGI. CDR3 amino acids: CASSSPPGLTGEKLFF. The DNA of the CDR3 is TGTGCCAGCAGTTCACCCCCGGGACTCACCGGGGAAAAACTGTTTTTT.

The chain employs TRBV11-3 and TRBJ2-3, with 7 bases fitting TRBD2. Germline CDR1 is SGHNT and CDR2 is YENEEA. This CDR3 region has 14 residues. The V and J ends lost 5 bases and 6 bases, in that order; junction bases with no gene match: 8. The CDR3 DNA sequence: TGTGCCAGCAGCCGGCACCCGGGAGGTGATACGCAGTATTTT. Protein product: CASSRHPGGDTQYF.

V gene TRBV4-2 combines with J gene TRBJ2-3, with 10 positions matching TRBD2. J lost 6 bases, V lost 4 bases, and 7 bases had no gene match. The CDR3 loop spans 15 amino acids. The V gene's germline CDR1 is LGHNA and CDR2 YNFKEQ. The CDR3 protein is CASSLLAGEVDTQYF. CDR3 sequence (DNA): TGTGCCAGCAGCCTTCTAGCGGGAGAAGTGGATACGCAGTATTTT.

The V gene is TRBV7-9, the J gene TRBJ1-4; TRBD1 matches at 8 bases. The ends lost 3 bases at V and 4 bases at J; junction bases unmatched: 7. The CDR3 extends over 16 amino acids. Germline CDR1 and CDR2: SEHNR and FQNEAQ (reference sequence). CDR3 DNA sequence: TGTGCCAGCAGCTTGGGCAGGGGGCTTGATAATGAAAAACTGTTTTTT. This sequence encodes CASSLGRGLDNEKLFF.

The genes are TRBV10-2 and TRBJ2-7, with 12 positions matching TRBD1. V trimming: 6 bases; J trimming: 1 base; junction bases outside the gene matches: 4. The CDR3 totals 15 residues. Germline values: CDR1 WSHSY, CDR2 SAAADI. The chain's CDR3 is CASRWGQGASYEQYF. CDR3 sequence (DNA): TGCGCCAGCAGGTGGGGACAGGGGGCATCCTACGAGCAGTACTTC.

The chain joins TRBV27 to TRBJ2-3, with 8 bases identical to TRBD1. This CDR3 has 15 amino acids. V lost 5 bases, J lost 3 bases, and 7 bases stayed unmatched. The V gene's germline CDR1 is MNHEY and CDR2 SMNVEV (reference sequence). The CDR3 sequence: CASSLDRVPTDTQYF. As DNA, the CDR3 is TGTGCCAGCAGTCTGGACAGGGTTCCGACAGATACGCAGTATTTT.

This rearrangement joins TRBV19 to TRBJ1-5, with 8 bases fitting TRBD1. The CDR3 spans 15 residues. Trimming cost V 9 bases and J 3 bases; bases outside gene matches: 10. Germline CDR1 LNHDA, CDR2 SQIVND (reference sequence). This chain's CDR3 is CASGTGWLNNQPQHF. Written as DNA, the CDR3 is TGTGCCAGCGGGACAGGCTGGCTCAACAATCAGCCCCAGCATTTT. The whole variable domain, remainder taken from reference TRBV19 and TRBJ1-5, is DGGITQSPKYLFRKEGQNVTLSCEQNLNHDAMYWYRQDPGQGLRLIYYSQIVNDFQKGDIAEGYSVSREKKESFPLTVTSAQKNPTAFYLCASGTGWLNNQPQHFGDGTRLSIL.

This clone was counted between two and nine times. The chain is built from TRBV7-8 and TRBJ1-2; weak D call: TRBD1 (6 bases). V shed 5 bases and J shed 0 bases, with 16 bases lying between them. Per the germline V gene, CDR1 is SGHVS and CDR2 is FQNEAQ. The CDR3 has 16 amino acids. The DNA of the CDR3 is TGTGCCAGCAGCCCCCTAGCAACAGGGTCTAACTATGGCTACACCTTC. Encoded protein: CASSPLATGSNYGYTF.

This clone occurred once. The rearrangement joins TRBV28 to TRBJ2-5; D is possibly TRBD2 (6 bases). Matching the DNA end better, TRBJ2-7 makes the J call doubtful. Germline assignment: CDR1 MDHEN and CDR2 SYDVKM. CDR3 length equals 14 residues. CDR3: CASSFGGNSYEQYF. The DNA for the CDR3 is TGTGCCAGCAGTTTTGGGGGGAACTCCTACGAGCAGTACTTC.

The V gene is TRBV6-1, the J gene TRBJ1-2; D perhaps matches TRBD1 (6 bases). The ends were cut back, 8 bases at V and 4 bases at J, with 14 bases in the middle. CDR3 length: 13 residues. Per the germline V gene, CDR1 is MNHNS and CDR2 is SASEGT. CDR3 loop: CASGRDTFYGYTF. In DNA, the CDR3 is TGTGCCAGCGGCCGGGACACCTTCTATGGCTACACCTTC.

The chain employs TRBV5-1 and TRBJ2-7; TRBD2 is a possible D gene (5 bases). Per germline, CDR1 SGHRS and CDR2 YFSETQ. CDR3 length: 15 amino acids. Trimming took off 4 bases at V and 3 bases at J, with 17 bases between the two ends. In nucleotides, the CDR3 is TGCGCCAGCAGCCCCCGGGGAGCGGAGAACTACGAGCAGTACTTC. It encodes CASSPRGAENYEQYF.

This clone was counted only a few times. V is TRBV5-1 and J is TRBJ2-7, with a weak D call TRBD1 (5 bases). The CDR3 contains 13 residues. V was shortened by 4 bases and J by 6 bases, with 14 bases between the two germline ends. Germline V gene sequence: CDR1 SGHRS, CDR2 YFSETQ. CDR3 sequence: CASSLVQGFEQYF. CDR3 in DNA: TGCGCCAGCAGCCTGGTGCAGGGTTTCGAGCAGTACTTC.

This chain joins TRBV4-2 and TRBJ2-1; 12 bases align to TRBD2. The CDR3 has 19 residues. V lost 1 base to trimming and J lost 3 bases; unmatched junction nucleotides: 10. Per germline, CDR1 LGHNA and CDR2 YNFKEQ. The chain's CDR3 is CASSQVVSSGRADYNEQFF. DNA of the CDR3: TGTGCCAGCAGCCAAGTGGTCTCTAGCGGGAGGGCCGACTACAATGAGCAGTTCTTC.

This clone has a single count. This chain uses TRBV16 with TRBJ1-5, with TRBD1 as a possible D gene (6 bases). The germline V gene encodes CDR1 KGHSY and CDR2 FQNENV. The CDR3 is made up of 13 amino acids. V dropped 3 bases and J dropped 5 bases, with 8 bases sitting between them. The CDR3: CASSHYRDQPQHF. CDR3 coding DNA: TGTGCCAGCAGCCACTACAGGGATCAGCCCCAGCATTTT.

The genes are TRBV7-2 and TRBJ1-4, with unresolved D. Germline V gene data show CDR1 as SGHTA and CDR2 as FQGNSA. The CDR3 runs 16 residues. V was clipped by 2 bases and J by 4 bases, with 14 bases between them. Here the CDR3 reads CASSLRGVGYNEKLFF. The CDR3 nucleotides are TGTGCCAGCAGCTTAAGAGGCGTCGGTTATAATGAAAAACTGTTTTTT.

The J gene is TRBJ2-5, the V gene TRBV7-2, with TRBD2 identical over 7 bases. The J call is doubtful: the DNA matches TRBJ2-7 better. The CDR3 extends over 15 amino acids. CDR1 and CDR2 from the germline V gene are SGHTA and FQGNSA. CDR3 nucleotide sequence: TGTGCCAGCGAACGGCTAGGGGCGGGGGAATACGAGCAGTACTTC. Translation: CASERLGAGEYEQYF.

This rearrangement joins TRBV6-6 to TRBJ2-5, with 10 positions matching TRBD2. CDR1 and CDR2 from the germline V gene are MNHNY and SVGAGI (reference sequence). The length of the CDR3 is 15 residues. Trimming took 2 bases from V and 5 from J; bases not matched to a gene: 5. The CDR3 DNA sequence: TGTGCCAGCAGTTACCCCGGGACTAGCGACGAGACCCAGTACTTC. The encoded protein is CASSYPGTSDETQYF.

As to this clone: Additional DNA sequences in this sample encode the identical CDR3. The rearrangement joins TRBV5-1 to TRBJ2-5, with TRBD2 matching 9 bases. The V and J ends lost 7 bases and 3 bases, in that order; junction bases with no gene match: 7. This CDR3 has 14 amino acids. Germline CDR1 SGHRS, CDR2 YFSETQ. The CDR3 sequence: CASSPLAGEETQYF. The CDR3 coding sequence is TGCGCCAGCTCTCCACTAGCGGGTGAAGAGACCCAGTACTTC.

The rearrangement joins TRBV19 to TRBJ1-5; D call uncertain. V lost 3 bases and J 6 bases, leaving 6 bases between the germline ends. CDR3 length: 12 amino acids. Germline V gene data show CDR1 as LNHDA and CDR2 as SQIVND (reference sequence). The CDR3 region has the DNA TGTGCCAGTAGTATTGGGAGTCAGCCCCAGCATTTT. This sequence encodes CASSIGSQPQHF.

The chain combines TRBV9 with TRBJ1-3; D is possibly TRBD1 (5 bases). The CDR3 loop spans 13 amino acids. The germline gives CDR1 SGDLS, CDR2 YYNGEE. The germline V and J ends were trimmed by 0 bases and 9 bases, with 10 bases remaining between them. In DNA, the CDR3 is TGTGCCAGCAGCGTAGGCGGGGGAGGCACCATATATTTT. Its protein is CASSVGGGGTIYF.

J is TRBJ1-5 and V is TRBV2; D not resolved. Germline CDR1 SNHLY, CDR2 FYNNEI. The length of the CDR3 is 15 residues. Trimming shortened V by 7 bases and J by 1 base, and 14 bases separated the two germline ends. CDR3 residues: CASNGLGLSNQPQHF. In nucleotides, the CDR3 is TGTGCCAGCAACGGACTCGGTTTGAGCAATCAGCCCCAGCATTTT.

The chain joins TRBV7-8 to TRBJ1-2; D not resolved. V was trimmed by 5 bases and J by 1 base, leaving 8 bases between them. CDR3 size: 13 residues. The germline V gene has CDR1 SGHVS and CDR2 FQNEAQ. CDR3 bases: TGTGCCAGCAGCCCCCTCGGTAACTATGGCTACACCTTC. Residues: CASSPLGNYGYTF.

The J gene is TRBJ2-1, the V gene TRBV7-2; D uncertain. Germline CDR1 is SGHTA and CDR2 is FQGNSA. CDR3 length: 14 residues. The V gene lost 5 bases and the J gene lost 2 bases, with 10 bases spanning the gap. The CDR3 loop is CASSSDGAYNEQFF. CDR3 DNA: TGTGCCAGCAGCAGCGACGGAGCCTACAATGAGCAGTTCTTC.

J is TRBJ1-1 and V is TRBV4-1; possible D gene TRBD1, 6 bases. V was cut by 1 base and J by 11 bases, with 11 bases left in between. The V gene's germline CDR1 is MGHRA and CDR2 YSYEKL. The CDR3 is made up of 12 amino acids. CDR3 residues: CASSQVMGAAFF. The CDR3 bases are TGCGCCAGCAGCCAAGTGATGGGGGCCGCTTTCTTT.

The V call is TRBV6-5, the J call TRBJ1-2; 7 nucleotides agree with TRBD1. Looked up from germline, CDR1 is MNHEY and CDR2 is SVGAGI. This CDR3 is built from 14 residues. V was pared by 5 bases and J by 4 bases, with 7 bases of the junction left unmatched. The CDR3, as DNA: TGTGCCAGCAGTCGGGACAGATTATCCTATGGCTACACCTTC. Amino acid sequence: CASSRDRLSYGYTF.